The TCR beta chain under discussion was sequenced for a study of blood T cell repertoires in COVID-19. Study summary: Italy, Spain and the United States were the sources of the convalescent and acute COVID-19 samples.

Authors' analysis steps: Amplification with reference gene primers provided the estimates of nucleated cell counts. The protocol was immunoSEQ multiplex PCR, while the TCRdb copy is restricted to in-frame clones and leaves out a portion. Clonal size and the V and J genes are those of that table, whereas D and trimming came from the DNA. Found here are a few hundred thousand clones, roughly 80% of them singletons; the top ten hold 5% to 5.5%. The CDR3 is made up of 18 amino acids. The V segment lost 2 bases and the J segment 2 bases; nucleotides outside the gene matches: 6. Germline V lookup: CDR1 SGDLS, CDR2 YYNGEE. Participants were aged about 18 to 89 years from about two dozen US areas. Recovery among Cohort 3 donors was established by two negative PCRs, clearance, or symptom resolution.

The rearrangement links TRBV9 to TRBJ2-1; TRBD2 agrees at 14 bases. The sequence derives from a woman in her fifties or sixties who had recovered from COVID-19. The sequencing sample was made of PBMCs or T cells enriched from blood (not recorded which). In DNA form, the CDR3 reads TGTGCCAGCAGCGTCGGGACTAGCGGGAGAGGGGCCTACAATGAGCAGTTCTTC. Its translation: CASSVGTSGRGAYNEQFF.